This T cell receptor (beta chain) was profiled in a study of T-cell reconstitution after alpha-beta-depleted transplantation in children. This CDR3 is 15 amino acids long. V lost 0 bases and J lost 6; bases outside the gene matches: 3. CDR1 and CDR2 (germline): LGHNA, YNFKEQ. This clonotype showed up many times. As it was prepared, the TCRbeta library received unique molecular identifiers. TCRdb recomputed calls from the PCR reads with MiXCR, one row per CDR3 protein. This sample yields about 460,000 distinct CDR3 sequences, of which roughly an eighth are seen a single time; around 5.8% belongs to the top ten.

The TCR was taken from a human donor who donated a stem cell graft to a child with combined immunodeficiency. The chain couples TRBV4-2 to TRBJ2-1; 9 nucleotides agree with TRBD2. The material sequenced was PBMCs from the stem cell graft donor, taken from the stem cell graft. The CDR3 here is CASSQDKLAGNEQFF. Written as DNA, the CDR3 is TGTGCCAGCAGCCAAGATAAACTAGCGGGCAATGAGCAGTTCTTC.